This T cell receptor beta chain was captured by sequencing in a study of shared clonotypes between healthy human individuals. This CDR3 has 15 amino acids. V trimming: 3 bases; J trimming: 1 base; junction bases outside the gene matches: 3. The germline gives CDR1 LNHDA, CDR2 SQIVND (reference sequence). Every donor, a Caucasian adult, lived in Nashville, Tennessee. Study results and limitations: Compared with clonotypes that all four donors shared, non-shared clonotypes had lower generation probabilities. Apart from blood, nothing was sampled; tissue repertoires likely differ. Around 4.9% of naive CD4 clonotypes were shared across four donors.

Assay: immunoSEQ multiplex PCR; the TCRdb copy retains only in-frame clones and omits some. The table lists 600,000 to 750,000 clones, approximately 72% of them singletons. By proportion, this clone is medium-sized. Its antigen is still unknown. This sequence originates from a woman in her 30s in good health. The chain links TRBV19 to TRBJ2-5, with 9 bases fitting TRBD1. Sequenced sample: memory CD4+ T cells sorted from blood. Subset here: CD45RA-negative fraction. CDR3 bases: TGTGCCAGTAGTATCGGGGACAGGGCCCAAGAGACCCAGTACTTC. This translates into CASSIGDRAQETQYF.